This entry lists 24 T cell receptor beta chains sequenced from one sample in a study of blood T cell repertoires in COVID-19. Method: immunoSEQ multiplex PCR; TCRdb's copy keeps in-frame clones and lacks some. The profile shows under 30,000 clones, 87% of them singletons. The material sequenced was peripheral blood. The receptors were gathered from a human donor with active COVID-19. The donor label of this sample is uncertain.

The chain carries TRBV2 and TRBJ2-1, with D maybe TRBD1 (6 bases). The germline gives CDR1 SNHLY, CDR2 FYNNEI. The CDR3 spans 16 residues. V lost 6 bases to trimming and J lost 4 bases, with 19 bases between them. CDR3 loop: CASRTRGAGLYNEQFF. CDR3 in DNA: TGTGCCAGCAGAACCAGGGGCGCTGGCCTTTACAATGAGCAGTTCTTC.

This chain connects TRBV4-2 to TRBJ2-3; 7 bases map to TRBD2. The germline V gene has CDR1 LGHNA and CDR2 YNFKEQ. J gave up 5 bases and V 0 bases, and 8 bases lay outside the gene matches. The CDR3 extends over 16 amino acids. In DNA form, the CDR3 reads TGTGCCAGCAGCCAAGATTTAAGCGGGGCAAAAGATACGCAGTATTTT. Amino acids: CASSQDLSGAKDTQYF.

The chain combines TRBV6-1 with TRBJ2-5, with 12 positions matching TRBD1. The CDR3 covers 16 residues. V dropped 2 bases and J dropped 5; count of bases not matched to a gene: 6. The V gene's germline CDR1 is MNHNS and CDR2 SASEGT. The DNA for the CDR3 is TGTGCCAGCAGTGAAACCGGGACAGGGGGCTGGGAGACCCAGTACTTC. Protein: CASSETGTGGWETQYF.

The chain uses TRBV9 and TRBJ2-3, with D possibly matching TRBD2 (6 bases). Trimming left V 0 bases short and J 4 bases short, with 15 bases between. Germline CDR1 reads SGDLS; CDR2 reads YYNGEE. The length of the CDR3 is 16 residues. The CDR3 DNA follows: TGTGCCAGCAGCGTAGAAGGTAGCGGCTTTGCAGATACGCAGTATTTT. It translates to CASSVEGSGFADTQYF.

The CDR3: CASRTGTGELFF. Here the CDR3 DNA reads TGCGCCAGCAGGACAGGGACCGGGGAGCTGTTTTTT. The rearrangement uses TRBV10-1 and TRBJ2-2, with 7 bases identical to TRBD1. The CDR3 loop spans 12 amino acids. Germline V gives CDR1 WNHNN, CDR2 SYGVQD (reference sequence). After removal of 6 bases from V and 5 bases from J, the junction contained 0 bases not matched to a gene.

This sequence joins TRBV9 and TRBJ1-6; 7 positions match TRBD1. Germline CDR1 reads SGDLS; CDR2 reads YYNGEE. The V gene end was trimmed by 0 bases and the J gene end by 8 bases; junction bases not matched to a gene: 5. The CDR3 contains 15 residues. CDR3 protein: CASSVGGQGDSPLHF. In DNA, the CDR3 is TGTGCCAGCAGCGTAGGGGGGCAGGGGGATTCACCCCTCCACTTT.

This chain connects TRBV3-1 (or the pseudogene TRBV3-2) to TRBJ1-1; D is ambiguous. The CDR3 is 15 residues long. Germline V lookup: CDR1 LGHDT, CDR2 YNNKEL (reference sequence). The V and J ends lost 6 bases and 2 bases respectively, with 16 bases between them. The DNA of the CDR3 is TGTGCCAGCAGGGAGGCAGGTTCGTATAACACTGAAGCTTTCTTT. This sequence encodes CASREAGSYNTEAFF.

This rearrangement joins TRBV15 to TRBJ2-5, with 7 nucleotides matching TRBD1. Germline V gives CDR1 LNHNV, CDR2 YYDKDF (reference sequence). CDR3 length: 13 residues. Trimming at V came to 9 bases and at J to 2 bases, leaving 6 bases not matched to a gene. The DNA of the CDR3 is TGTGCCACAACTCCGGGACAGCAAGAGACCCAGTACTTC. Its translation is CATTPGQQETQYF.

This chain links TRBV9 with TRBJ2-5; D is possibly TRBD2 (5 bases). With 0 bases removed from V and 0 bases from J, the gap between germline ends came to 9 bases. The CDR3 extends over 15 amino acids. Germline CDR1 SGDLS, CDR2 YYNGEE. The CDR3 protein is CASSVDGSDQETQYF. CDR3 bases: TGTGCCAGCAGCGTAGATGGGAGTGACCAAGAGACCCAGTACTTC.

The chain recombines TRBV5-1 with TRBJ2-7; possible D gene TRBD1, 6 bases. V was shortened by 7 bases and J by 2 bases, with 22 bases between the two germline ends. The CDR3 spans 16 residues. From germline, CDR1 is SGHRS and CDR2 YFSETQ. Here the CDR3 DNA reads TGCGCCAGCCGGCCTCTCACGGGACAAATTACCTACGAGCAGTACTTC. Encoded protein: CASRPLTGQITYEQYF. The full variable domain, its missing parts supplied by reference TRBV5-1 and TRBJ2-7, is KAGVTQTPRYLIKTRGQQVTLSCSPISGHRSVSWYQQTPGQGLQFLFEYFSETQRNKGNFPGRFSGRQFSNSRSEMNVSTLELGDSALYLCASRPLTGQITYEQYFGPGTRLTVT.

The rearrangement uses TRBV7-8 and TRBJ2-1; TRBD2 matches at 12 bases. In germline, CDR1 is SGHVS, CDR2 FQNEAQ. The CDR3 has 14 amino acids. J lost 6 bases, V lost 5 bases, and 2 bases had no gene match. The CDR3 region has the DNA TGTGCCAGCAGCGGGACTAGCGGGTTCAATGAGCAGTTCTTC. Encoded protein: CASSGTSGFNEQFF.

The chain recombines TRBV6-5 with TRBJ2-3, with D possibly TRBD2 on 5 matching bases. Germline CDR1 is MNHEY and CDR2 is SVGAGI. With 4 bases removed from V and 2 bases from J, the gap between germline ends came to 10 bases. CDR3 length equals 14 residues. CDR3 protein: CASSLVGATDTQYF. The CDR3, as DNA: TGTGCCAGCAGTTTGGTGGGAGCCACAGATACGCAGTATTTT.

The rearrangement uses TRBV5-6 and TRBJ2-3; D perhaps matches TRBD2 (5 bases). The CDR3 covers 15 residues. From germline, CDR1 is SGHDT and CDR2 YYEEEE. V dropped 0 bases and J dropped 0 bases, with 8 bases sitting between them. CDR3 DNA sequence: TGTGCCAGCAGCTTGGTCGGACTTAGCACAGATACGCAGTATTTT. Translated: CASSLVGLSTDTQYF.

The V and J genes are TRBV27 and TRBJ2-3, with 11 bases matching TRBD1. V dropped 5 bases and J dropped 5; count of bases not matched to a gene: 3. CDR3 size: 14 residues. Looked up from germline, CDR1 is MNHEY and CDR2 is SMNVEV (reference sequence). This CDR3 is CASSPDRGLDTQYF. The CDR3 DNA reads as TGTGCCAGCAGTCCGGACAGGGGGCTAGATACGCAGTATTTT.

The chain combines TRBV7-2 with TRBJ1-6; TRBD1 matches 7 bases. Unmatched junction bases numbered 9, after V lost 4 bases and J lost 9 bases. Germline V gene data show CDR1 as SGHTA and CDR2 as FQGNSA. The CDR3 runs to 15 residues. The CDR3 nucleotides read TGTGCCAGCAGCTCCGACAGGGTGGGTAGTTCACCCCTCCACTTT. This codes for CASSSDRVGSSPLHF.

This chain links TRBV6-1 with TRBJ2-5; TRBD2 matches at 9 bases. V was pared by 2 bases and J by 0 bases, with 4 bases of the junction left unmatched. Germline loops: CDR1 MNHNS, CDR2 SASEGT. The CDR3 is 16 residues long. The CDR3 here is CASSENLAGNQETQYF. CDR3 coding DNA: TGTGCCAGCAGTGAAAACCTAGCGGGAAACCAAGAGACCCAGTACTTC.

The chain recombines TRBV4-1 with TRBJ2-3; 10 bases match TRBD2. CDR3 size: 16 residues. The germline V gene encodes CDR1 MGHRA and CDR2 YSYEKL. With V trimmed by 1 base and J by 6 bases, 7 bases remained unmatched. DNA of the CDR3: TGCGCCAGCAGCCAAGTGGCTAGCGGGAGCGCGGATACGCAGTATTTT. This encodes CASSQVASGSADTQYF.

The rearrangement joins TRBV11-2 to TRBJ2-1; 8 bases agree with TRBD2. The CDR3 has 16 residues. The V gene end was trimmed by 1 base and the J gene end by 6 bases; junction bases not matched to a gene: 8. The germline gives CDR1 SGHAT, CDR2 FQNNGV. The CDR3 spells CASSLGFSGVGNEQFF. CDR3 sequence (DNA): TGTGCCAGCAGCTTAGGATTTAGCGGGGTAGGCAATGAGCAGTTCTTC.

The CDR3 DNA sequence: TGTGCCAGCAGACTACAGGGGCCCGGCTACGAGCAGTACTTC. It specifies CASRLQGPGYEQYF. The gene calls are TRBV28 and TRBJ2-7, with 7 nucleotides matching TRBD1. CDR1 is MDHEN, CDR2 SYDVKM, per germline. This CDR3 has 14 amino acids. V shed 6 bases and J 3 bases; nucleotides not matched to a gene: 8.

This clone was recorded once. The chain uses TRBV19 and TRBJ2-7; TRBD1 matches 8 bases. Germline V lookup: CDR1 LNHDA, CDR2 SQIVND (reference sequence). This CDR3 spans 14 amino acids. The J segment lost 3 bases and the V segment lost 2 bases, leaving 3 bases of the junction unmatched. The CDR3 protein is CASSIQGAIYEQYF. CDR3 nucleotide sequence: TGTGCCAGTAGTATACAGGGGGCAATCTACGAGCAGTACTTC.

The CDR3, as DNA: TGCGCCAGCAGCCAACAGGCGACAGGGGCCTACGAGCAGTACTTC. Protein product: CASSQQATGAYEQYF. This chain links TRBV4-3 with TRBJ2-7; 8 bases fit TRBD1. The germline gives CDR1 LGHNA, CDR2 YSLEER. V dropped 2 bases and J dropped 2; count of bases not matched to a gene: 5. The CDR3 has 15 residues.

The genes are TRBV7-9 and TRBJ2-3; the D is unclear. Per germline, CDR1 SEHNR and CDR2 FQNEAQ (reference sequence). The CDR3 is 13 residues long. The ends were cut back, 5 bases at V and 2 bases at J, with 8 bases in the middle. The CDR3 protein is CASSIQNTDTQYF. DNA for the CDR3: TGTGCCAGCAGCATACAAAACACAGATACGCAGTATTTT.

About this clone: One end of the junction is discordant with germline, which a read error may explain. The CDR3 here is CASSQDRVGTKLF. The CDR3 DNA sequence: TGCGCCAGCAGCCAAGATCGGGTTGGGACTAAACTCTTC. The chain has TRBV4-1 and TRBJ1-2, with D possibly matching TRBD1 (5 bases). The CDR3 contains 13 residues. Germline assignment: CDR1 MGHRA and CDR2 YSYEKL.

This sequence joins TRBV14 and TRBJ2-2; TRBD1 might be the D (6 bases). The V gene lost 0 bases and the J gene lost 0 bases, with 20 bases spanning the gap. The CDR3 totals 20 residues. The germline CDR1 and CDR2 sequences are SGHDN and FVKESK. The CDR3 loop is CASSQEGKGDQLANTGELFF. In nucleotides, the CDR3 is TGTGCCAGCAGCCAAGAGGGGAAGGGGGATCAATTAGCGAACACCGGGGAGCTGTTTTTT.